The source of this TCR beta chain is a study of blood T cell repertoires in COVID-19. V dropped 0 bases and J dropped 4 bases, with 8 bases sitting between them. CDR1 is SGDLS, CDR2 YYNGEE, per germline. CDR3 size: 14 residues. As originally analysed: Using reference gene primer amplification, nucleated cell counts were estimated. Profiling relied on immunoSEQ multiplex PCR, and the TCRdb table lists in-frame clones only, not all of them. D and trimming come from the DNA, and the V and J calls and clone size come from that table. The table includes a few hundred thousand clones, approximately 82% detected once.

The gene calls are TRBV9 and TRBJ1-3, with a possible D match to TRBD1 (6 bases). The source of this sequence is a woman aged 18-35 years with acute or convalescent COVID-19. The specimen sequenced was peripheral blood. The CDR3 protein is CASSVAGAGNTIYF. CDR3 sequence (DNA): TGTGCCAGCAGCGTAGCAGGGGCGGGAAACACCATATATTTT.